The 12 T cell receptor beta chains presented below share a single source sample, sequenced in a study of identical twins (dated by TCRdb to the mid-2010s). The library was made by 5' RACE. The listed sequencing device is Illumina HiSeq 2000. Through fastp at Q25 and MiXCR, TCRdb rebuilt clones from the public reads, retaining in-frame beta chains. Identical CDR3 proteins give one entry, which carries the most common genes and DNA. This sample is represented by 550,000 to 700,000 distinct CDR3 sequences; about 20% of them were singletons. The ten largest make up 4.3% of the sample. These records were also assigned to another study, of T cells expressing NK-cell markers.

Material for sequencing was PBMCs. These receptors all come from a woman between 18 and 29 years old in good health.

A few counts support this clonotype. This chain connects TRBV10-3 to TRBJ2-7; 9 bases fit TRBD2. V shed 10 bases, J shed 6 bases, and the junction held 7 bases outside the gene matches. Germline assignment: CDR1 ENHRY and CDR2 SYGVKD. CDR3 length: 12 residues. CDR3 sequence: CATLAGIGEQYF. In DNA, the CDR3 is TGTGCCACCCTAGCGGGGATTGGCGAGCAGTACTTC.

In nucleotides, the CDR3 is TGTGCCAGCAGCCCCGGGGGGATCGTAGATACGCAGTATTTT. Its translation: CASSPGGIVDTQYF. The chain joins TRBV7-6 to TRBJ2-3; 7 positions agree with TRBD2. J gave up 5 bases and V 5 bases, and 7 bases lay outside the gene matches. CDR1 and CDR2 (germline): SGHVS, FNYEAQ. The CDR3 spans 14 residues.

This chain's CDR3 is CASSLGRRKDGRWGGYTF. CDR3 nucleotides: TGTGCCAGCAGCCTTGGACGAAGGAAAGATGGGAGATGGGGTGGCTACACCTTC. This sequence joins TRBV9 and TRBJ1-2; D gene uncertain. The CDR3 spans 18 residues. Trimming took off 4 bases at V and 7 bases at J, with 29 bases between the two ends. Germline CDR1 reads SGDLS; CDR2 reads YYNGEE.

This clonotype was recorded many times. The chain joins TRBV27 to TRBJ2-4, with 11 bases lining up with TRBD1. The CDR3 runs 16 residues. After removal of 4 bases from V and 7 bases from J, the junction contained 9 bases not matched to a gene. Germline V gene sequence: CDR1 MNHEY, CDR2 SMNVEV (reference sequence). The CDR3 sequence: CASSWTGGASINIQYF. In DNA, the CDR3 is TGTGCCAGCAGTTGGACAGGGGGCGCGAGTATTAACATTCAGTACTTC.

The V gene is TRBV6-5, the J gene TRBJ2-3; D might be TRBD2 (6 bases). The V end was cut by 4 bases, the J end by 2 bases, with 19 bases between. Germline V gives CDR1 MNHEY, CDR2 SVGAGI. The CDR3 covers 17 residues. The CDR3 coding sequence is TGTGCCAGCAGTTTTAAATCCACGGGGGATGACACAGATACGCAGTATTTT. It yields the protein CASSFKSTGDDTDTQYF.

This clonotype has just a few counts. The CDR3: CAISSDSEGNEQFF. The CDR3 bases are TGTGCCATCAGTTCGGACAGCGAAGGGAATGAGCAGTTCTTC. The chain links TRBV10-3 to TRBJ2-1; a possible D gene is TRBD1 (6 bases). Germline V gene lookup returns CDR1 ENHRY and CDR2 SYGVKD. This CDR3 has 14 residues. Trimming cost V 5 bases and J 7 bases, with 15 bases left between them.

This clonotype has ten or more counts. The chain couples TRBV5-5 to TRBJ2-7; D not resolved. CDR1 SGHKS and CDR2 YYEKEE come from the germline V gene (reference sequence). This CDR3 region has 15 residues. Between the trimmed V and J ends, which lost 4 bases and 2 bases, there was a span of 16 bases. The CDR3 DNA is TGTGCCAGCAGCATCGAAAGTCGGGTAACCTACGAGCAGTACTTC. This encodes CASSIESRVTYEQYF. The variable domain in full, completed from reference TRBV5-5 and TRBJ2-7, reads DAGVTQSPTHLIKTRGQQVTLRCSPISGHKSVSWYQQVLGQGPQFIFQYYEKEERGRGNFPDRFSARQFPNYSSELNVNALLLGDSALYLCASSIESRVTYEQYFGPGTRLTVT.

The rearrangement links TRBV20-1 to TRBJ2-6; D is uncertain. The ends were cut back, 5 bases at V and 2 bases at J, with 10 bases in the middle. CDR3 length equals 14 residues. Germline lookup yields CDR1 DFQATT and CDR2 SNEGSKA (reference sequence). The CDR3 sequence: CSASQLTGANVLTF. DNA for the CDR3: TGCAGTGCTTCACAGCTCACTGGGGCCAACGTCCTGACTTTC.

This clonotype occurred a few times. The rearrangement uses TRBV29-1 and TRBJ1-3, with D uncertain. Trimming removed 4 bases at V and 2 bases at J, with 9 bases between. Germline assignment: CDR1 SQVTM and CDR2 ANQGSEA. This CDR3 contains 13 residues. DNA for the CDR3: TGCAGCGTTGTTTGGGGAACTGGAAACACCATATATTTT. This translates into CSVVWGTGNTIYF.

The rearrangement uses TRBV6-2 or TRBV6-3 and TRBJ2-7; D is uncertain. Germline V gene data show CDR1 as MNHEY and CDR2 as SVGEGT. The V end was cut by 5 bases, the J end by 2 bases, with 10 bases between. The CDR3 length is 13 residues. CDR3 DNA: TGTGCCAGCAGTCTGAGCCGCACCTACGAGCAGTACTTC. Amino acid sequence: CASSLSRTYEQYF.

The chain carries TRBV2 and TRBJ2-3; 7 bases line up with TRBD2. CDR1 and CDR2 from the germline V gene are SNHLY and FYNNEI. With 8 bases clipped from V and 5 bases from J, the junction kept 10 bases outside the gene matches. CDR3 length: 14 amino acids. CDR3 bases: TGTGCCAGCCGCGAACCGGGGGGAGGAGATACGCAGTATTTT. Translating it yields CASREPGGGDTQYF.

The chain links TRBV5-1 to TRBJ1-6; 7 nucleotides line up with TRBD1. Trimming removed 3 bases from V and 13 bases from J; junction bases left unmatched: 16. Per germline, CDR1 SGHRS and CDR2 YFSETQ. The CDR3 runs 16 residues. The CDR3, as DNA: TGCGCCAGCAGCTACAACAGGGGCCGCAGCGGAAGTCCCCTCCACTTT. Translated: CASSYNRGRSGSPLHF.